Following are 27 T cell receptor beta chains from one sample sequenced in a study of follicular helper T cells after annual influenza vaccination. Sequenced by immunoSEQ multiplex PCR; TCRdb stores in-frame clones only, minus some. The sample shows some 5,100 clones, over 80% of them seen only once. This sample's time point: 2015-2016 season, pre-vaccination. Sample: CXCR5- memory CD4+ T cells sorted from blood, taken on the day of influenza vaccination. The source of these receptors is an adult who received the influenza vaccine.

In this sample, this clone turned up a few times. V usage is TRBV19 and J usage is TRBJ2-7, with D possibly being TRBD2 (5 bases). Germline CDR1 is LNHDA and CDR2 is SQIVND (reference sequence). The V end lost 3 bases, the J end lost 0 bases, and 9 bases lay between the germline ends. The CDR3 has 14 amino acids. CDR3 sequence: CASSIDRGSYEQYF. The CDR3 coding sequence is TGTGCCAGTAGTATCGACCGGGGCTCCTACGAGCAGTACTTC.

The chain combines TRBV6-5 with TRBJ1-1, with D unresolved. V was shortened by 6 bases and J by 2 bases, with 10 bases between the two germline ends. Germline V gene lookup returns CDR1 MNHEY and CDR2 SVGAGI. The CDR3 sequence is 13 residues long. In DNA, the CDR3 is TGTGCCAGCAGCAAGTCATTCAACACTGAAGCTTTCTTT. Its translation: CASSKSFNTEAFF.

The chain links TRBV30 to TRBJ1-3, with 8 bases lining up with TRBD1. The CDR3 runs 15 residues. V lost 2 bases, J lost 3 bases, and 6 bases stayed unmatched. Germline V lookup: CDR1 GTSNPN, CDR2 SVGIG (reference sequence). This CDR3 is CAWSKQGADGNTIYF. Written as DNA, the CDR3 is TGTGCCTGGAGTAAGCAGGGGGCCGATGGAAACACCATATATTTT.

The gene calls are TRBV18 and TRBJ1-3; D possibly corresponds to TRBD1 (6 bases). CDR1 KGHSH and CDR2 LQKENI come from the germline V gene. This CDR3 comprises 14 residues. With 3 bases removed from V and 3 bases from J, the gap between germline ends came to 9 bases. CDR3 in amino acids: CASSPSGDGNTIYF. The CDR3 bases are TGTGCCAGCTCACCTTCAGGGGATGGAAACACCATATATTTT.

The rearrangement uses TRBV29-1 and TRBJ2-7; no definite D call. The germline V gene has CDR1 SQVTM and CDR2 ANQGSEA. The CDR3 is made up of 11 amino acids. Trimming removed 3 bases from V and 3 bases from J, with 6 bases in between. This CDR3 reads CSVDNDYEQYF. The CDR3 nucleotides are TGCAGCGTTGATAACGACTACGAGCAGTACTTC.

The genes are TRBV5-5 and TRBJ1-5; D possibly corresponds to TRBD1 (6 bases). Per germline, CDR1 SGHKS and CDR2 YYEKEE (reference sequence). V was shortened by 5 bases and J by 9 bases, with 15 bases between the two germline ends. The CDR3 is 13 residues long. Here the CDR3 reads CASSPTGTWPQHF. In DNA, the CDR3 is TGTGCCAGCAGTCCCACAGGGACCTGGCCCCAGCATTTT.

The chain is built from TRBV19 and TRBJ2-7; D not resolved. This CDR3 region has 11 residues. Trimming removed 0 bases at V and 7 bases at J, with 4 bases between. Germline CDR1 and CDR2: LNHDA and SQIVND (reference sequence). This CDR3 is CASSIDGEQYF. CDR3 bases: TGTGCCAGTAGTATAGATGGAGAGCAGTACTTC.

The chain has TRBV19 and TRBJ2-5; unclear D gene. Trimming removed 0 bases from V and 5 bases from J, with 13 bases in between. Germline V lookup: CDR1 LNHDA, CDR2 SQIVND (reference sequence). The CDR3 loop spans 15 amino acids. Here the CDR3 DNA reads TGTGCCAGTAGTATAGATGGGCCAGACGGGGAGACCCAGTACTTC. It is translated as CASSIDGPDGETQYF. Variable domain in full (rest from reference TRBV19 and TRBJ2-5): DGGITQSPKYLFRKEGQNVTLSCEQNLNHDAMYWYRQDPGQGLRLIYYSQIVNDFQKGDIAEGYSVSREKKESFPLTVTSAQKNPTAFYLCASSIDGPDGETQYFGPGTRLLVL.

CDR3 residues: CASSPLIGRGNEQFF. CDR3 nucleotides: TGCGCCAGCAGCCCTCTTATCGGGAGGGGCAATGAGCAGTTCTTC. The chain has TRBV5-1 and TRBJ2-1, with 8 bases lining up with TRBD2. Germline CDR1 is SGHRS and CDR2 is YFSETQ. There are 15 residues in the CDR3. V gave up 4 bases and J gave up 6 bases; unmatched junction bases: 9.

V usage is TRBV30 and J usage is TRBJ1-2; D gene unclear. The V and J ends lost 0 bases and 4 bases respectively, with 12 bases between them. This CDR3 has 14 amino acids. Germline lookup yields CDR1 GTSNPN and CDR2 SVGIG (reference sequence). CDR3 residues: CAWSVRLTSYGYTF. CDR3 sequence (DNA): TGTGCCTGGAGTGTACGTCTAACCAGCTATGGCTACACCTTC. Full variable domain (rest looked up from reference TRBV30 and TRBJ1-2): SQTIHQWPATLVQPVGSPLSLECTVEGTSNPNLYWYRQAAGRGLQLLFYSVGIGQISSEVPQNLSASRPQDRQFILSSKKLLLSDSGFYLCAWSVRLTSYGYTFGSGTRLTVV.

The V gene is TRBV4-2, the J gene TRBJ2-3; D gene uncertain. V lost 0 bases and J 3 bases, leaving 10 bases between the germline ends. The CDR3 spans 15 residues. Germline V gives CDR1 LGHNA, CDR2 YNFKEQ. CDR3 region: CASSQDRRVTDTQYF. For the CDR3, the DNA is TGTGCCAGCAGCCAAGATCGAAGGGTGACAGATACGCAGTATTTT.

The CDR3 spells CASSPTSYEQYF. In nucleotides, the CDR3 is TGTGCCAGCTCCCCCACCTCCTACGAGCAGTACTTC. The chain couples TRBV18 to TRBJ2-7; D is unresolved. The ends were cut back, 6 bases at V and 0 bases at J, with 6 bases in the middle. The CDR3 sequence is 12 residues long. CDR1 and CDR2 (germline): KGHSH, LQKENI.

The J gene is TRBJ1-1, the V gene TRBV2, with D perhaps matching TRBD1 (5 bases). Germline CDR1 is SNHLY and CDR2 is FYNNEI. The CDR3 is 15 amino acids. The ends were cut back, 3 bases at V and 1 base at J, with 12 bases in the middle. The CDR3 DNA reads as TGTGCCAGCAGTGATCAGGGCGAACAGAACACTGAAGCTTTCTTT. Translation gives CASSDQGEQNTEAFF.

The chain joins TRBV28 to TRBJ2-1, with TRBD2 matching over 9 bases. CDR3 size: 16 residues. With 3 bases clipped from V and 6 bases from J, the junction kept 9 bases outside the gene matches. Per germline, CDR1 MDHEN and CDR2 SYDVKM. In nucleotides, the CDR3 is TGTGCCAGCAGTTTCCCGGAAGGAGCGGGAGGCAATGAGCAGTTCTTC. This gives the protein CASSFPEGAGGNEQFF.

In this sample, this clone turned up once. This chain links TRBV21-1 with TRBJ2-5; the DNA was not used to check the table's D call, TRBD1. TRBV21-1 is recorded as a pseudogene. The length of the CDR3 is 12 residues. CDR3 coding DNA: TGTGCCAGCACTAGGGGGCGGGAGACCCAGTACTTC. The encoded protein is CASTRGRETQYF.

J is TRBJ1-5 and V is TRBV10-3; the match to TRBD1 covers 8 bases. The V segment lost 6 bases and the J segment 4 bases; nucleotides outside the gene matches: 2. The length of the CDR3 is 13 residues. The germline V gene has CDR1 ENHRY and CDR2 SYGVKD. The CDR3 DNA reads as TGTGCCATCAGGCGACAGGGGAATCAGCCCCAGCATTTT. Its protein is CAIRRQGNQPQHF.

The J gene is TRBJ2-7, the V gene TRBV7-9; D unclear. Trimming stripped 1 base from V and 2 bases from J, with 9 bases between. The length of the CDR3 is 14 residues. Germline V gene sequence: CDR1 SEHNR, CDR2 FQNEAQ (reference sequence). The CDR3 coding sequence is TGTGCCAGCAGCTTAGGGGCGGACCCCTACGAGCAGTACTTC. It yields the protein CASSLGADPYEQYF.

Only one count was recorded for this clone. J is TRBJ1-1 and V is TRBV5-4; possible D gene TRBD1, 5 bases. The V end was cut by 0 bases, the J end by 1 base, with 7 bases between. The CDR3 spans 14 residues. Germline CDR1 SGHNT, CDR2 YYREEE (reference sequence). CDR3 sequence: CASSLGGSNTEAFF. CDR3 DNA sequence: TGTGCCAGCAGCTTGGGGGGGTCGAACACTGAAGCTTTCTTT.

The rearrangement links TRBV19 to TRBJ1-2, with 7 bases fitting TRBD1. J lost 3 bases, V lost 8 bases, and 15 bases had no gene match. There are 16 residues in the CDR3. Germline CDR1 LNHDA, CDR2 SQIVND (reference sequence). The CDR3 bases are TGTGCCAGTCGAGCAGGGGACAGCCCAATCTACTATGGCTACACCTTC. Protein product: CASRAGDSPIYYGYTF.

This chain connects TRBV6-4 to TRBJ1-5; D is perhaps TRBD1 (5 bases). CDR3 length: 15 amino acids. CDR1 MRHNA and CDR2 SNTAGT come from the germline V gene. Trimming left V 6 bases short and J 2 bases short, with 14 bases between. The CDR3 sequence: CASRLGGVRNQPQHF. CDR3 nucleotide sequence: TGTGCCAGCAGATTGGGGGGTGTTCGCAATCAGCCCCAGCATTTT.

The CDR3 DNA reads TGCGCCAGCAGCCATGCCGACAGGCAGGGTGGCTACACCTTC. Its translation is CASSHADRQGGYTF. V and J are TRBV4-1 and TRBJ1-2; maybe TRBD1 (6 bases). The CDR3 sequence is 14 residues long. V lost 3 bases to trimming and J lost 7 bases, with 15 bases between them. CDR1 is MGHRA and CDR2 is YSYEKL in the germline V gene.

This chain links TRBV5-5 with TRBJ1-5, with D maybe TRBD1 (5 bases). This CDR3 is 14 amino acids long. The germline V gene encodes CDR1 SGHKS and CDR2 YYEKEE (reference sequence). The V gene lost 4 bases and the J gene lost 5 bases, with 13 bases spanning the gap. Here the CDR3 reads CASSPRGGDQPQHF. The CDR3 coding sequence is TGTGCCAGCAGCCCCCGGGGGGGGGATCAGCCCCAGCATTTT.

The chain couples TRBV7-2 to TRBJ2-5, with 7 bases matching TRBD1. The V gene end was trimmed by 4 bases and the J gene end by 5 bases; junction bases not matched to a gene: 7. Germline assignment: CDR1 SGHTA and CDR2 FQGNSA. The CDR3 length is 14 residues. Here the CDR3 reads CASSSDRAWETQYF. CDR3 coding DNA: TGTGCCAGCAGCTCTGACAGGGCCTGGGAGACCCAGTACTTC.

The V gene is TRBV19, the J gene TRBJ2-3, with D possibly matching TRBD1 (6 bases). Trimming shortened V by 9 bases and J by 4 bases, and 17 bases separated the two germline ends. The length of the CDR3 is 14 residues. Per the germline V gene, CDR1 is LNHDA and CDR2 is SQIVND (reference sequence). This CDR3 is CASHPRGKADTQYF. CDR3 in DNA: TGTGCCAGCCACCCCAGGGGTAAGGCAGATACGCAGTATTTT.

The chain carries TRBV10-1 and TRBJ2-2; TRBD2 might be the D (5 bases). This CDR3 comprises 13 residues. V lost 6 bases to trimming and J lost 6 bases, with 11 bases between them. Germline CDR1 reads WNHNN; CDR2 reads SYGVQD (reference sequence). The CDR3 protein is CASSGVRSGELFF. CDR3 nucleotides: TGCGCCAGCAGCGGGGTGCGGTCCGGGGAGCTGTTTTTT.

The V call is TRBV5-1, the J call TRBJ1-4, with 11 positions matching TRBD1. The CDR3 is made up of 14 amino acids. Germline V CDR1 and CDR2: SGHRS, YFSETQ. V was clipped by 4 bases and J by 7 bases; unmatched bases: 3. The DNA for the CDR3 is TGCGCCAGCAGCGCGGGACAGGGGGGTGAAAAACTGTTTTTT. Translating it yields CASSAGQGGEKLFF.

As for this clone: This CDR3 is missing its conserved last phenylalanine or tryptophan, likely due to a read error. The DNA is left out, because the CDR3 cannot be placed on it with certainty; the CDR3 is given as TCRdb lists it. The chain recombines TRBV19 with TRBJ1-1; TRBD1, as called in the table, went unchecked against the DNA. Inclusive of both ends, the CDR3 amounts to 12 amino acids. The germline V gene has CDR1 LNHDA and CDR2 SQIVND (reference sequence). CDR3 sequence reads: CASSFLQGPWVV.